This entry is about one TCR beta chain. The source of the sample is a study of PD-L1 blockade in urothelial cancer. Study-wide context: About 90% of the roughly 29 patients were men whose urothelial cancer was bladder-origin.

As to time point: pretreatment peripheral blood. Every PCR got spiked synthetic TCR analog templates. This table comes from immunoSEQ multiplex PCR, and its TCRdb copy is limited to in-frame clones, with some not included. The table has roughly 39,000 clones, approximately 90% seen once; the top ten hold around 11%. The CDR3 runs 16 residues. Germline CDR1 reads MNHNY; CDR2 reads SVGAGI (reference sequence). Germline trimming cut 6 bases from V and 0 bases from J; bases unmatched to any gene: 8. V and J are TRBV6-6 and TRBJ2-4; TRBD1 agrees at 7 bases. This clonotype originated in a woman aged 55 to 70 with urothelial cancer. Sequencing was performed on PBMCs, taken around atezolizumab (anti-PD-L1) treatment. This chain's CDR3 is CASSKRTGLAKNIQYF. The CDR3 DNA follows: TGTGCCAGCAGCAAGAGGACAGGTCTAGCCAAAAACATTCAGTACTTC.